Below, 20 T cell receptor beta chains from the same sample are listed, as sequenced in a study of beta chain features in type 1 diabetes. Investigators reverse transcribed all isolated RNA, so they sequenced expressed TCRB transcripts. The table came from immunoSEQ multiplex PCR; TCRdb's copy has only in-frame clones and leaves some out. This sample yields some 270,000 clones, of which approximately 14% are seen a single time; about 0.027% belongs to the top ten. Sequencing was carried out using naive CD4+ T cells from blood. These receptors were taken from a woman in her forties in good health.

In its sample, this clone was seen a few times. The CDR3 loop reads CSVDRTAEAFF. The CDR3 DNA follows: TGCAGCGTTGACCGGACAGCTGAAGCTTTCTTT. The chain is built from TRBV29-1 and TRBJ1-1, with a possible D match to TRBD1 (6 bases). Germline V lookup: CDR1 SQVTM, CDR2 ANQGSEA. Trimming shortened V by 3 bases and J by 6 bases, and 8 bases separated the two germline ends. This CDR3 contains 11 residues.

A few counts support this clone. The rearrangement links TRBV9 to TRBJ1-2, with TRBD1 matching 7 bases. This CDR3 has 16 amino acids. Trimming cost V 1 base and J 3 bases; bases outside gene matches: 9. Per germline, CDR1 SGDLS and CDR2 YYNGEE. CDR3 residues: CASSVPTGDAHYGYTF. The CDR3 DNA sequence: TGTGCCAGCAGCGTACCAACAGGGGACGCTCACTATGGCTACACCTTC.

This clone was observed a handful of times. CDR3 protein: CASKGGENIQYF. In DNA, the CDR3 is TGTGCCAGTAAAGGAGGAGAAAACATTCAGTACTTC. The chain carries TRBV19 and TRBJ2-4, with D possibly matching TRBD2 (5 bases). In germline, CDR1 is LNHDA, CDR2 SQIVND (reference sequence). Trimming took off 7 bases at V and 5 bases at J, with 9 bases between the two ends. The CDR3 runs to 12 residues.

This clone was picked up a small number of times. The rearrangement uses TRBV7-2 and TRBJ2-7; 13 bases fit TRBD2. CDR1 and CDR2 from the germline V gene are SGHTA and FQGNSA. This CDR3 is 16 amino acids long. V gave up 2 bases and J gave up 1 base; unmatched junction bases: 2. The CDR3 reads CASSLILAGGSYEQYF. In DNA, the CDR3 is TGTGCCAGCAGCTTAATACTAGCGGGGGGGTCCTACGAGCAGTACTTC.

This clone was counted only a few times. This sequence joins TRBV4-1 and TRBJ2-7; D is possibly TRBD2 (6 bases). Germline V lookup: CDR1 MGHRA, CDR2 YSYEKL. The CDR3 runs 16 residues. With 4 bases removed from V and 1 base from J, the gap between germline ends came to 17 bases. The CDR3 here is CASSRALEGFSYEQYF. CDR3 DNA sequence: TGCGCCAGCAGCCGAGCTCTGGAGGGCTTTTCCTACGAGCAGTACTTC.

The rearrangement joins TRBV25-1 to TRBJ1-1; a possible D gene is TRBD1 (6 bases). Trimming took off 4 bases at V and 5 bases at J, with 17 bases between the two ends. Per germline, CDR1 MGHDK and CDR2 SYGVNS. The CDR3 has 15 residues. This CDR3 is CASSADNTGRTEAFF. Here the CDR3 DNA reads TGTGCCAGCAGTGCCGATAATACAGGGAGAACTGAAGCTTTCTTT.

This clone was detected a few times. The V gene is TRBV18, the J gene TRBJ1-2, with no clear D. Trimming shortened V by 3 bases and J by 8 bases, and 13 bases separated the two germline ends. The CDR3 is made up of 13 amino acids. The germline V gene has CDR1 KGHSH and CDR2 LQKENI. CDR3 nucleotides: TGTGCCAGCTCACCGGGTGACACTCGGGGCTACACCTTC. It codes for CASSPGDTRGYTF.

A few counts support this clone. The chain joins TRBV27 to TRBJ1-1, with a tentative D call TRBD1 (5 bases). Germline V gene sequence: CDR1 MNHEY, CDR2 SMNVEV (reference sequence). Trimming removed 5 bases from V and 4 bases from J, with 14 bases in between. The CDR3 spans 14 residues. CDR3 nucleotides: TGTGCCAGCAGTGCCCGACAGAGGATCACTGAAGCTTTCTTT. Protein product: CASSARQRITEAFF.

The chain joins TRBV29-1 to TRBJ1-2; D not certain. Per the germline V gene, CDR1 is SQVTM and CDR2 is ANQGSEA. This CDR3 contains 11 residues. V lost 6 bases and J 4 bases, leaving 9 bases between the germline ends. Here the CDR3 DNA reads TGCAGCGTCGCCGAGGGCTATGGCTACACCTTC. Translation gives CSVAEGYGYTF.

This chain connects TRBV19 to TRBJ2-1, with TRBD1 identical over 11 bases. The CDR3 sequence is 16 residues long. Trimming removed 5 bases from V and 9 bases from J; junction bases left unmatched: 12. CDR1 is LNHDA and CDR2 is SQIVND in the germline V gene (reference sequence). CDR3 in DNA: TGTGCCAGTAGTGTCTTCCCGGGACAGGGGGGAGGTGAGCAGTTCTTC. Its translation is CASSVFPGQGGGEQFF.

CDR3 sequence reads: CASSGQGNQPQHF. CDR3 nucleotides: TGCGCCAGCAGTGGACAGGGAAATCAGCCCCAGCATTTT. V is TRBV10-2 and J is TRBJ1-5; 7 bases are a match to TRBD1. Trimming cost V 4 bases and J 4 bases; bases outside gene matches: 1. This CDR3 has 13 residues. Germline values: CDR1 WSHSY, CDR2 SAAADI.

A few counts support this clone. The J gene is TRBJ2-5, the V gene TRBV9, with 12 bases that match TRBD2. CDR3 length: 14 amino acids. V shed 3 bases and J 5 bases; nucleotides not matched to a gene: 2. Germline V CDR1 and CDR2: SGDLS, YYNGEE. The CDR3 here is CASSAGLAGETQYF. In DNA form, the CDR3 reads TGTGCCAGCAGCGCGGGACTAGCGGGTGAGACCCAGTACTTC.

This clone was found a few times. The chain uses TRBV29-1 and TRBJ1-3, with TRBD1 matching 9 bases. Germline-derived CDR1 and CDR2 are SQVTM and ANQGSEA. The V and J ends lost 6 bases and 4 bases, in that order; junction bases with no gene match: 7. The CDR3 runs to 14 residues. CDR3 coding DNA: TGCAGCGTATGGGGACAGGGAATCGGAAACACCATATATTTT. It encodes CSVWGQGIGNTIYF.

This clone was found a few times. This rearrangement joins TRBV7-6 to TRBJ1-6, with TRBD1 matching over 7 bases. The V segment lost 4 bases and the J segment 10 bases; nucleotides outside the gene matches: 13. CDR1 and CDR2 from the germline V gene are SGHVS and FNYEAQ. The CDR3 extends over 16 amino acids. In DNA form, the CDR3 reads TGTGCCAGCAGCTCCCAAGCCCGACAGGGCAACTCACCCCTCCACTTT. Amino acids: CASSSQARQGNSPLHF.

The chain has TRBV29-1 and TRBJ2-7; perhaps TRBD1 as D (5 bases). The CDR3 is 12 amino acids. The V and J ends lost 4 bases and 4 bases respectively, with 11 bases between them. From germline, CDR1 is SQVTM and CDR2 ANQGSEA. In DNA, the CDR3 is TGCAGCGTTGCGGCAGGGCCGTACGAGCAGTACTTC. Protein: CSVAAGPYEQYF.

This clone appeared a few times. The V and J genes are TRBV11-2 and TRBJ2-7, with TRBD1 identical over 7 bases. This CDR3 has 19 residues. Losses at the gene ends were 0 bases for V and 3 bases for J; bases not matched to a gene: 17. CDR1 SGHAT and CDR2 FQNNGV come from the germline V gene. The CDR3 here is CASSLDLRDSPSPLYEQYF. Here the CDR3 DNA reads TGTGCCAGCAGCTTAGATCTAAGGGACAGCCCAAGTCCCCTCTACGAGCAGTACTTC.

The chain couples TRBV6-1 to TRBJ2-7; TRBD2 might be the D (6 bases). This CDR3 spans 16 amino acids. Germline V gene sequence: CDR1 MNHNS, CDR2 SASEGT. V dropped 4 bases and J dropped 3 bases, with 19 bases sitting between them. The CDR3 sequence: CASSVVLGGGIYEQYF. CDR3 nucleotides: TGTGCCAGCAGTGTAGTCCTCGGGGGAGGCATCTACGAGCAGTACTTC.

The V call is TRBV7-8, the J call TRBJ1-6, with TRBD1 matching over 7 bases. This CDR3 comprises 15 residues. Germline V gene sequence: CDR1 SGHVS, CDR2 FQNEAQ. With 2 bases clipped from V and 6 bases from J, the junction kept 4 bases outside the gene matches. The DNA of the CDR3 is TGTGCCAGCAGCTTATTAGGGGGCGGTAATTCACCCCTCCACTTT. Protein sequence: CASSLLGGGNSPLHF.

The chain recombines TRBV5-4 with TRBJ2-7; 7 bases fit TRBD1. Germline loops: CDR1 SGHNT, CDR2 YYREEE (reference sequence). The CDR3 runs 14 residues. Germline trimming cut 5 bases from V and 0 bases from J; bases unmatched to any gene: 5. For the CDR3, the DNA is TGTGCCAGCAGGCGACAGGGTGTCTCCTACGAGCAGTACTTC. Protein: CASRRQGVSYEQYF. Full variable domain (rest looked up from reference TRBV5-4 and TRBJ2-7): ETGVTQSPTHLIKTRGQQVTLRCSSQSGHNTVSWYQQALGQGPQFIFQYYREEENGRGNFPPRFSGLQFPNYSSELNVNALELDDSALYLCASRRQGVSYEQYFGPGTRLTVT.

For the CDR3, the DNA is TGCGCCAGCAGCCTGGGGACTAGCGGAATCCAAGAGACCCAGTACTTC. Translated: CASSLGTSGIQETQYF. The chain is built from TRBV5-1 and TRBJ2-5, with TRBD2 matching over 11 bases. Unmatched junction bases numbered 6, after V lost 4 bases and J lost 1 base. Germline CDR1 SGHRS, CDR2 YFSETQ. CDR3 length equals 16 residues.